The count of the clone carrying this T cell receptor (beta chain) is one. Using immunoSEQ multiplex PCR, the repertoire was profiled, and TCRdb retains in-frame clones only, with some absent. Seen here are about 120,000 clones, around 87% observed once, and the top ten hold under 4.5%. This entry comes from a study of T cell responses to AZD1222 COVID-19 vaccine. V lost 4 bases to trimming and J lost 5 bases, with 12 bases between them. Germline V gene lookup returns CDR1 MGHRA and CDR2 YSYEKL. The CDR3 length is 14 residues. The rearrangement links TRBV4-1 to TRBJ1-5; TRBD1 might be the D (5 bases). The TCR comes from an adult in good health. Sequenced material: peripheral blood, taken on day 0 of AZD1222 vaccination. CDR3 DNA: TGCGCCAGCAGCCCCATGGGGGGGGATCAGCCCCAGCATTTT. Translated, it gives CASSPMGGDQPQHF.